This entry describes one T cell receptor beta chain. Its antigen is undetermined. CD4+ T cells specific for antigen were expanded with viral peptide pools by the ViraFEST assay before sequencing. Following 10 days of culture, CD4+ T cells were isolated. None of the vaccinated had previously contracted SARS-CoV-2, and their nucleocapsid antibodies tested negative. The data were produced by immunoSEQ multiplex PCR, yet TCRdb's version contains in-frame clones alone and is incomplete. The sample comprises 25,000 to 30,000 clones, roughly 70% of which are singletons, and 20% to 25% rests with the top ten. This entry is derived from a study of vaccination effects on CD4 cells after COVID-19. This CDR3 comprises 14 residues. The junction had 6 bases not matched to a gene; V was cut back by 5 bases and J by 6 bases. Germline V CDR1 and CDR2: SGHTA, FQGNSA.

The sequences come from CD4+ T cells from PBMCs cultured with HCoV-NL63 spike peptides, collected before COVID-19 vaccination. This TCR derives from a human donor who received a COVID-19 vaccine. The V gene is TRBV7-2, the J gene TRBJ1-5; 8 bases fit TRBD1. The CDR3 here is CASSPQGVGQPQHF. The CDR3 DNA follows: TGTGCCAGCAGCCCACAGGGGGTTGGTCAGCCCCAGCATTTT.